Below, one TCR beta chain is given with its context. The target of this receptor is not known. No qualities accompany the bases; no much larger clone lies one base away. The sequencer listed for this sample is Illumina MiSeq. TCRdb redid the processing of the public reads, applying fastp at Q25 and MiXCR, and retained in-frame beta chains. Records with the same CDR3 protein are collapsed into one entry carrying the most frequent genes and DNA. Within this sample are approximately 72,000 distinct CDR3 sequences, with 50% to 70% of them counted one time only. The ten largest clones capture around 7.6% of the sample. The record originates from a study of type 1 regulatory T cells (dated by TCRdb to about 2021). About the investigation overall: An in vitro protocol by which a Tr1-enriched, alloantigen-specific CD4 T cell product named T-allo10 was generated was characterized in the study. Patients with hematological malignancies who were receiving allogeneic hematopoietic stem cell transplantation were the group in which T-allo10 was being clinically evaluated.

V is pared back by 5 bases and J by 5 bases, with 6 bases lying between the germline termini. Sequences MDHEN (CDR1) and SYDVKM (CDR2) are obtained from the germline V gene. The CDR3, cysteine through phenylalanine, is 11 amino acids long. CDR3 DNA only is kept here, 33 bases in frame from base 1. Specificity for host alloantigens, anergy, and the capacity for alloantigen-specific suppression were described as properties of donor-derived T-allo10 cells. This receptor was identified in a human donor in good health. The sequence is built from TRBV28 and TRBJ2-5, with the D gene not confidently named. The source material was cultured T cells, either the whole culture or a sorted T cell fraction (not recorded which). The sample's cell subset or site, from its label and the paper: Tr1-enriched cell product generated in vitro against host alloantigens. The bases are TGTGCCAGCAGTGGGGTGGAGACCCAGTACTTC. Its translation reads: CASSGVETQYF. The full variable domain, completed from the reference TRBV28 and TRBJ2-5 proteins outside the CDR3, reads DVKVTQSSRYLVKRTGEKVFLECVQDMDHENMFWYRQDPGLGLRLIYFSYDVKMKEKGDIPEGYSVSREKKERFSLILESASTNQTSMYLCASSGVETQYFGPGTRLLVL.